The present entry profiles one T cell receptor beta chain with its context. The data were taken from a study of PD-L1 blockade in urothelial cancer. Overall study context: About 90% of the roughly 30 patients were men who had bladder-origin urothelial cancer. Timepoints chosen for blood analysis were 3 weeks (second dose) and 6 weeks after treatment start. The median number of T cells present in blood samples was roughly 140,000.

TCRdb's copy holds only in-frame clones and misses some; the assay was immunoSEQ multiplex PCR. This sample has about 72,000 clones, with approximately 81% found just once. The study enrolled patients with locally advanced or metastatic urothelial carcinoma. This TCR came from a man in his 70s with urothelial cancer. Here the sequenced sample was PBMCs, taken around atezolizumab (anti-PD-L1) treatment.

CDR3 in amino acids: CASSEEGADTQYF. The CDR3 DNA follows: TGCGCCAGCAGTGAGGAGGGGGCAGATACGCAGTATTTT. The chain recombines TRBV10-1 with TRBJ2-3; D is possibly TRBD1 (6 bases). Trimming took off 2 bases at V and 4 bases at J, with 7 bases between the two ends. Germline values: CDR1 WNHNN, CDR2 SYGVQD (reference sequence). This CDR3 comprises 13 residues.